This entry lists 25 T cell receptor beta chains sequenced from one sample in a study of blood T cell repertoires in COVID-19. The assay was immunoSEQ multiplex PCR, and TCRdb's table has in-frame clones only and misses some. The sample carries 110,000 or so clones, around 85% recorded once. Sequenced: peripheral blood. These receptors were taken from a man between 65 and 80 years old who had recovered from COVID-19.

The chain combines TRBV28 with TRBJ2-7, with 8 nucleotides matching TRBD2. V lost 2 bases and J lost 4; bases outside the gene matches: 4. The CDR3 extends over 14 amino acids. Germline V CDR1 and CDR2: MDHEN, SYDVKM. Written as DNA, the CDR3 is TGTGCCAGCAGTTTACCGGGGGGGCCGTACGAGCAGTACTTC. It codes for CASSLPGGPYEQYF.

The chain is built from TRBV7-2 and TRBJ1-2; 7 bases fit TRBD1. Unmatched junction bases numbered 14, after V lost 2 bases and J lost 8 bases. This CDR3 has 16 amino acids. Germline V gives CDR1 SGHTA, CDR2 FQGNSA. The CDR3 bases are TGTGCCAGCAGCTTAATGATGACAGGGCTCCAGGAAGGCTACACCTTC. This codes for CASSLMMTGLQEGYTF.

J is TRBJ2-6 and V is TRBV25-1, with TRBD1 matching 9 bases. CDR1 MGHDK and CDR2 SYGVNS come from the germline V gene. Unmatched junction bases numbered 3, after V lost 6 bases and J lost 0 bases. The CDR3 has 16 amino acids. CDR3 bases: TGTGCCAGCAGCAAGACAGGGGGCTCTGGGGCCAACGTCCTGACTTTC. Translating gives CASSKTGGSGANVLTF.

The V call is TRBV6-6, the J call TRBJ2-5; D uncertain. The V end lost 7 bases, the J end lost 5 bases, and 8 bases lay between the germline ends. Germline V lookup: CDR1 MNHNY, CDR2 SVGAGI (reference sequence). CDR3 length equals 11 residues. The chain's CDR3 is CASTVRETQYF. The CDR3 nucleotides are TGTGCCAGCACGGTGAGGGAGACCCAGTACTTC.

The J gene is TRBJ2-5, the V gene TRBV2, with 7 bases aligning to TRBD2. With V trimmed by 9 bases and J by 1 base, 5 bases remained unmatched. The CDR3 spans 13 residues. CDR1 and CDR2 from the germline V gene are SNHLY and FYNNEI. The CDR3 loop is CARGGRVQETQYF. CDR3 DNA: TGTGCCAGGGGAGGGAGGGTCCAAGAGACCCAGTACTTC.

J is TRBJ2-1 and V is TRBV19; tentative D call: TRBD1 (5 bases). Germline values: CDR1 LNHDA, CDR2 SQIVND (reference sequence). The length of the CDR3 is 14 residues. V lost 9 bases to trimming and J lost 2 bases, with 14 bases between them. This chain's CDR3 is CASLQELPYNEQFF. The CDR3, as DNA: TGTGCCAGCTTACAGGAACTACCCTACAATGAGCAGTTCTTC.

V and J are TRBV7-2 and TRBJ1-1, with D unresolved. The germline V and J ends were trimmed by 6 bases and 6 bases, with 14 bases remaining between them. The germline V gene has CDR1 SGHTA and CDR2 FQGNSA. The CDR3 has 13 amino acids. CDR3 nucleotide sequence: TGTGCCAGCAGACCCCCCGCCAGATCTGAAGCTTTCTTT. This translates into CASRPPARSEAFF.

DNA of the CDR3: TGTGCCATCAGTCGGACTAGCGGGAAATACGAGCAGTACTTC. Translated, it gives CAISRTSGKYEQYF. The chain uses TRBV10-3 and TRBJ2-7; 12 bases map to TRBD2. Germline CDR1 reads ENHRY; CDR2 reads SYGVKD. The CDR3 covers 14 residues. J was trimmed by 4 bases and V by 5 bases; bases with no gene match: 3.

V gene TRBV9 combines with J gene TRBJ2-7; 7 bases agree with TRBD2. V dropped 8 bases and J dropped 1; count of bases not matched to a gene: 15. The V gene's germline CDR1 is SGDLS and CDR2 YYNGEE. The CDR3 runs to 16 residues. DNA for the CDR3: TGTGCCAGACTACAATCTCGAGAGGGAGGGTCCTACGAGCAGTACTTC. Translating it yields CARLQSREGGSYEQYF.

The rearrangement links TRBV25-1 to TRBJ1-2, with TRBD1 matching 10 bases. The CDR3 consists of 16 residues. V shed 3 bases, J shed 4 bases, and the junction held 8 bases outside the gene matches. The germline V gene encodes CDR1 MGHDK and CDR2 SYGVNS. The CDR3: CASSDDRTGGVYGYTF. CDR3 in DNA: TGTGCCAGCAGTGATGATCGGACAGGGGGTGTCTATGGCTACACCTTC.

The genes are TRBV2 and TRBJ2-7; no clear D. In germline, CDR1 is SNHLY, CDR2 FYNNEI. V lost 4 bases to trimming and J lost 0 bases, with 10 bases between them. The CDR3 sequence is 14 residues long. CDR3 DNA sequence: TGTGCCAGCAGTGTGCAGTCAAGCTCCTACGAGCAGTACTTC. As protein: CASSVQSSSYEQYF.

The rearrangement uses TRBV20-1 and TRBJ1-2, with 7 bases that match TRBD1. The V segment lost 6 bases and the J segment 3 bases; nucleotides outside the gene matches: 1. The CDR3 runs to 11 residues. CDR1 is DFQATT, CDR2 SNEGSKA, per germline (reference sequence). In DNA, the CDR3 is TGCAGTGCCCAGGGGGACTATGGCTACACCTTC. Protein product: CSAQGDYGYTF.

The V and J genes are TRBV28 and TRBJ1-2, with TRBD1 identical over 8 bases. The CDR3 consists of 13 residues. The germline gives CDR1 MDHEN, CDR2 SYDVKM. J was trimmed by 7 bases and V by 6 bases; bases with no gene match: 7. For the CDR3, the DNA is TGTGCCAGCAGGAGAGGACAGGGCGGTGGCTACACCTTC. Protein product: CASRRGQGGGYTF.

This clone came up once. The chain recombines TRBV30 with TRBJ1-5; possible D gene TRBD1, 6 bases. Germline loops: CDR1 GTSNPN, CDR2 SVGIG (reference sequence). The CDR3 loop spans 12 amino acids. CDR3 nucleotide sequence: TGTGCTTTTTCCACAGGGCCGCAGCCCCAGCATTTT. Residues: CAFSTGPQPQHF.

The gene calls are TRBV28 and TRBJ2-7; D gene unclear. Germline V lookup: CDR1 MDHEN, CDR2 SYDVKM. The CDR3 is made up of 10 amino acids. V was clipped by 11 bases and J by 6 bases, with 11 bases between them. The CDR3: CAAGRLEQYF. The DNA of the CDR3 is TGTGCCGCCGGTCGTCTCGAGCAGTACTTC.

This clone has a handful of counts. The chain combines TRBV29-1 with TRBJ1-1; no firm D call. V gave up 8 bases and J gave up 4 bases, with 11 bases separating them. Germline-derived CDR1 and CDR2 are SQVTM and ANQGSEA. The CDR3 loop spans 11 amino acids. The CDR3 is CSPAQATEAFF. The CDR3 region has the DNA TGCAGCCCAGCTCAGGCCACTGAAGCTTTCTTT.

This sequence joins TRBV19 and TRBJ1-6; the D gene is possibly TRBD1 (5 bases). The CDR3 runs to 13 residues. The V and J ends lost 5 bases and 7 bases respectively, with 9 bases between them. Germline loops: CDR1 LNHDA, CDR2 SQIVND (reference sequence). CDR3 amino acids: CASSVTENSPLHF. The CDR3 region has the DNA TGTGCCAGTAGTGTGACAGAGAATTCACCCCTCCACTTT. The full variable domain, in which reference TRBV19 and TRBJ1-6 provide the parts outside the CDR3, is DGGITQSPKYLFRKEGQNVTLSCEQNLNHDAMYWYRQDPGQGLRLIYYSQIVNDFQKGDIAEGYSVSREKKESFPLTVTSAQKNPTAFYLCASSVTENSPLHFGNGTRLTVT.

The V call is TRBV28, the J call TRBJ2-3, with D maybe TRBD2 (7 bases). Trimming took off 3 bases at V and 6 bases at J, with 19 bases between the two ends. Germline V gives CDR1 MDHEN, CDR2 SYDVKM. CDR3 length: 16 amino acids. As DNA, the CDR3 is TGTGCCAGCAGTTTTATTGTTGGGGGGGGCATGGATACGCAGTATTTT. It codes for CASSFIVGGGMDTQYF.

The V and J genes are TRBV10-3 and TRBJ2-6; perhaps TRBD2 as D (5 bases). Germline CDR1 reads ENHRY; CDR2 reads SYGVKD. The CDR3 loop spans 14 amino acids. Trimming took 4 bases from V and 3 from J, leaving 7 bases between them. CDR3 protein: CAISGGGGANVLTF. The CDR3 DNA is TGTGCCATCAGTGGCGGAGGTGGGGCCAACGTCCTGACTTTC.

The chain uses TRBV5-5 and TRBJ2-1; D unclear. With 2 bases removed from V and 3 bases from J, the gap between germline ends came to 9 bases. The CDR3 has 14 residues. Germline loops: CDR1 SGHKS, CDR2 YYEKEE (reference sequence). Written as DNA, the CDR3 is TGTGCCAGCAGCTTCGTGGGCAGCTACAATGAGCAGTTCTTC. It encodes CASSFVGSYNEQFF. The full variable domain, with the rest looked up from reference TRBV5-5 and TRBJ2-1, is DAGVTQSPTHLIKTRGQQVTLRCSPISGHKSVSWYQQVLGQGPQFIFQYYEKEERGRGNFPDRFSARQFPNYSSELNVNALLLGDSALYLCASSFVGSYNEQFFGPGTRLTVL.

In nucleotides, the CDR3 is TGCGCCAGCAGCACTACAGGGGGCGCCGGAAACACCATATATTTT. It encodes CASSTTGGAGNTIYF. The chain recombines TRBV5-1 with TRBJ1-3; 9 positions agree with TRBD1. This CDR3 contains 15 residues. Trimming removed 4 bases from V and 4 bases from J; junction bases left unmatched: 6. Germline CDR1 SGHRS, CDR2 YFSETQ. The full variable domain, with the rest looked up from reference TRBV5-1 and TRBJ1-3, is KAGVTQTPRYLIKTRGQQVTLSCSPISGHRSVSWYQQTPGQGLQFLFEYFSETQRNKGNFPGRFSGRQFSNSRSEMNVSTLELGDSALYLCASSTTGGAGNTIYFGEGSWLTVV.

The CDR3 region has the DNA TGTGCCAGCAGCTGGGGACTGTTGGCAGATACGCAGTATTTT. It codes for CASSWGLLADTQYF. The chain links TRBV5-6 to TRBJ2-3, with a weak D call TRBD2 (6 bases). V dropped 3 bases and J dropped 4 bases, with 12 bases sitting between them. The CDR3 is made up of 14 amino acids. Germline V gives CDR1 SGHDT, CDR2 YYEEEE.

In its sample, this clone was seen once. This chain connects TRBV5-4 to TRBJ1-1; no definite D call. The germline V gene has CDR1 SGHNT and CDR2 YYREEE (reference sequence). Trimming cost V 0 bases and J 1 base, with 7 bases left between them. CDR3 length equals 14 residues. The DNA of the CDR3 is TGTGCCAGCAGCTTGGACGGGTCGAACACTGAAGCTTTCTTT. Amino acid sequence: CASSLDGSNTEAFF.

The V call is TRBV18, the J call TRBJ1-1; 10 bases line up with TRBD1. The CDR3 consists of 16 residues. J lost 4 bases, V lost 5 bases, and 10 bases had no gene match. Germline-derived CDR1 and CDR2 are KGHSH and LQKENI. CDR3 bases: TGTGCCAGCTCATTTCGACAGGGGGCGGTTTTCACTGAAGCTTTCTTT. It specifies CASSFRQGAVFTEAFF.

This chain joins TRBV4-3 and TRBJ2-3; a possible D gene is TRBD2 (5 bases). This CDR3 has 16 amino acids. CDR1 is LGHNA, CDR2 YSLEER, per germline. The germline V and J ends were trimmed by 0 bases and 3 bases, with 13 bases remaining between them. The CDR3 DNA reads TGCGCCAGCAGCCAAGATTTAACGGGAACTACAGATACGCAGTATTTT. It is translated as CASSQDLTGTTDTQYF.